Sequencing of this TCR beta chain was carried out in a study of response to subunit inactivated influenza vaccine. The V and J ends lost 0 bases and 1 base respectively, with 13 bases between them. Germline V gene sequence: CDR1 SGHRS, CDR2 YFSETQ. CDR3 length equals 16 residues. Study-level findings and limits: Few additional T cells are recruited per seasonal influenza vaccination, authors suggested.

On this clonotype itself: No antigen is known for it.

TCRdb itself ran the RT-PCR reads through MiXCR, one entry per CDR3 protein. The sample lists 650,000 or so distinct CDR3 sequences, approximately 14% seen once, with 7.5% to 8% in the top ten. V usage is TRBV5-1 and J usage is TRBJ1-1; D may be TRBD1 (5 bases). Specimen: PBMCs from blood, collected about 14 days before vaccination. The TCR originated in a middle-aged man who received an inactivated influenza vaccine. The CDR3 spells CASSLAVGQSNTEAFF. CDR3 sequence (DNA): TGCGCCAGCAGCTTGGCAGTAGGACAATCGAACACTGAAGCTTTCTTT.